The entry that follows covers one T cell receptor beta chain sequence. The source of the sample is a study of T cell changes during pregnancy in multiple sclerosis. Looked up from germline, CDR1 is SGHTA and CDR2 is FQGNSA. V was clipped by 5 bases and J by 1 base; unmatched bases: 7. The CDR3 is made up of 16 amino acids. Data came from immunoSEQ multiplex PCR; TCRdb stores just in-frame clones and leaves some out. The sample has approximately 39,000 clones; 92% are singletons. The sample was PBMCs (not recorded whether the cells were cultured). The TCR originated in a female donor with multiple sclerosis, enrolled in a pregnancy study. The J gene is TRBJ2-3, the V gene TRBV7-2, with 9 bases aligning to TRBD2. DNA for the CDR3: TGTGCCAGCAGCGCCACCGGGACTAGCCGCACAGATACGCAGTATTTT. Protein product: CASSATGTSRTDTQYF.